This T cell receptor beta chain came from a study of T cell responses to AZD1222 COVID-19 vaccine. Libraries were prepared by immunoSEQ multiplex PCR; TCRdb keeps only in-frame clonotypes and omits some of them. The sample consists of some 130,000 clones, 90% of them appearing once. Sequencing used peripheral blood, obtained on day 0 of AZD1222 vaccination. This clonotype originated in an adult in good health.

The CDR3 loop reads CASSTEAALYGYTF. CDR3 sequence (DNA): TGCGCCAGCAGCACTGAGGCGGCCCTCTATGGCTACACCTTC. The chain uses TRBV5-1 and TRBJ1-2; D gene uncertain. The CDR3 length is 14 residues. V lost 4 bases, J lost 4 bases, and 14 bases lay in between. In germline, CDR1 is SGHRS, CDR2 YFSETQ.